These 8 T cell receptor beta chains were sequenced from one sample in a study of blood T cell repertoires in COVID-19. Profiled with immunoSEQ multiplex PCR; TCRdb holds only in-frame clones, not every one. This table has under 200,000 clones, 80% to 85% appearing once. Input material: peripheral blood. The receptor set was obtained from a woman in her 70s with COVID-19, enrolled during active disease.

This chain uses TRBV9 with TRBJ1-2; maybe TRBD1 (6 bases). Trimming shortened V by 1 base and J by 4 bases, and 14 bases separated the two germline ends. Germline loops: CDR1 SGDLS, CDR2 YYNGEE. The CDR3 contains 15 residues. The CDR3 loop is CASSVQDRFRYGYTF. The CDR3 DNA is TGTGCCAGCAGCGTACAGGACAGATTTCGCTATGGCTACACCTTC.

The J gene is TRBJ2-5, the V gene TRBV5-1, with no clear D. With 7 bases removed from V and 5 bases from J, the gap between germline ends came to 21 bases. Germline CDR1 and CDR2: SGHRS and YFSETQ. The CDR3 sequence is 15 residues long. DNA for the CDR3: TGCGCCAGCCGCCTCGGAGCCCTTGCCCGGGAGACCCAGTACTTC. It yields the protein CASRLGALARETQYF.

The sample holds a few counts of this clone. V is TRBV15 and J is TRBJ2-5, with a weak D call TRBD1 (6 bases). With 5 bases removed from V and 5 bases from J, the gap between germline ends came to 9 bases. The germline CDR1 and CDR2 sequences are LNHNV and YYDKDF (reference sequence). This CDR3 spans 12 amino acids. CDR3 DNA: TGTGCCACCAGCCCCCAGGGGGAGACCCAGTACTTC. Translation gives CATSPQGETQYF.

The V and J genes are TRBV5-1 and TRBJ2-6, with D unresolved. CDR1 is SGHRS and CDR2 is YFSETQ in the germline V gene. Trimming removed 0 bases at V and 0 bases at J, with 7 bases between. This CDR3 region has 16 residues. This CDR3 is CASSLGGNSGANVLTF. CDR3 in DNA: TGCGCCAGCAGCTTGGGTGGCAACTCTGGGGCCAACGTCCTGACTTTC.

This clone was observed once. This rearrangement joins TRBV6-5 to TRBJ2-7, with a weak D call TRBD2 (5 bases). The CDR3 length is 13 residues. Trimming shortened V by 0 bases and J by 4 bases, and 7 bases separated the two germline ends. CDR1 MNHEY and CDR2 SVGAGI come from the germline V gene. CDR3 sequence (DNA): TGTGCCAGCAGTTACTCGAGAGGGTACGAGCAGTACGTC. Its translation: CASSYSRGYEQYV.

CDR3: CASSPTGDTQYF. CDR3 bases: TGTGCCAGCTCACCGACGGGTGATACGCAGTATTTT. The chain recombines TRBV18 with TRBJ2-3, with D unclear. The CDR3 totals 12 residues. CDR1 is KGHSH, CDR2 LQKENI, per germline. Trimming pared 3 bases from V and 6 bases from J, leaving 7 bases between. Full variable domain (missing parts from reference TRBV18 and TRBJ2-3): NAGVMQNPRHLVRRRGQEARLRCSPMKGHSHVYWYRQLPEEGLKFMVYLQKENIIDESGMPKERFSAEFPKEGPSILRIQQVVRGDSAAYFCASSPTGDTQYFGPGTRLTVL.

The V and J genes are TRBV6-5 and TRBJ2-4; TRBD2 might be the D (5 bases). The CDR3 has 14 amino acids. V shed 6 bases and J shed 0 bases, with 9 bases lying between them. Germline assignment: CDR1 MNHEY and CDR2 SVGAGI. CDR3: CASSPSGAKNIQYF. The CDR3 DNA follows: TGTGCCAGCAGCCCGAGCGGAGCCAAAAACATTCAGTACTTC.

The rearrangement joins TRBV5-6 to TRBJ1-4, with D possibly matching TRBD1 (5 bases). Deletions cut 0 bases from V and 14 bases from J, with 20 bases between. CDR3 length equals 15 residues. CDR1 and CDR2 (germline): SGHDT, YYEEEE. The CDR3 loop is CASSLASQGKVALFF. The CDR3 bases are TGTGCCAGCAGCTTGGCCTCCCAGGGCAAGGTAGCTCTGTTTTTT.